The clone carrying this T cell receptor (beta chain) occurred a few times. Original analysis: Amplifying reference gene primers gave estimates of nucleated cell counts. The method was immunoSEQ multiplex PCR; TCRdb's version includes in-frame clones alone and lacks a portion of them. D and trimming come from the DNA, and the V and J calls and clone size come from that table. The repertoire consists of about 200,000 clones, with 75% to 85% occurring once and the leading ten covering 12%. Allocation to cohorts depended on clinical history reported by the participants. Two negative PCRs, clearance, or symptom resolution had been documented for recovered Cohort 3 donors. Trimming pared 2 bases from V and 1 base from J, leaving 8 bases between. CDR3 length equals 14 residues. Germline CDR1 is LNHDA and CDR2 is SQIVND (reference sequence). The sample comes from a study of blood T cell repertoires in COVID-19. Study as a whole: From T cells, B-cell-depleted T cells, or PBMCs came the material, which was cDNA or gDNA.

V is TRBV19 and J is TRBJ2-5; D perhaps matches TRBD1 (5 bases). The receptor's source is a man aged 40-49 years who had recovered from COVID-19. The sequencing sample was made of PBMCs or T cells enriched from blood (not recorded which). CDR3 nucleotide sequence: TGTGCCAGTAGTATAAGGGGCAGCCAAGAGACCCAGTACTTC. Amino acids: CASSIRGSQETQYF.